The 24 T cell receptor beta chains below were found in one sample sequenced in a study of tumor and adjacent non-tumor tissue in lung cancer. RNA was extracted from bulk tissue without any cell sorting. The normal lung tissue was taken more than 3 cm from the tumor edge. TCRbeta libraries were built with three rounds of nested PCR, modified from ARM-PCR. TCRdb re-called the multiplex PCR reads with MiXCR, one entry per CDR3 protein. The table has 70,000 to 95,000 distinct CDR3 sequences, over 65% seen once. Sequenced material: distant non-tumor lung tissue. These receptors originate from a man in his 70s with non-small cell lung cancer.

This clonotype was seen a single time. The junction and the germline gene differ at one end; a read error may be behind it. This chain joins TRBV11-3 and TRBJ2-3; D unclear. CDR1 SGHNT and CDR2 YENEEA come from the germline V gene. The CDR3 length is 14 residues. CDR3 DNA sequence: TGTGTCAGCAGCCCCCTTTCTAGTACAGATAGGCAGTATTTT. It encodes CVSSPLSSTDRQYF.

Regarding this clonotype: Germline is not matched at one junction end, which may reflect a read error. The CDR3: CAISSGLSDSPLHF. The CDR3 DNA sequence: TGCGCCATCAGCTCCGGACTGTCAGATTCACCCCTCCACTTT. This rearrangement joins TRBV5-1 to TRBJ1-6, with unresolved D. Germline lookup yields CDR1 SGHRS and CDR2 YFSETQ. There are 14 residues in the CDR3.

This clonotype appeared many times. The chain is built from TRBV6-6 and TRBJ2-2; TRBD2 matches at 10 bases. Trimming removed 6 bases from V and 5 bases from J; junction bases left unmatched: 6. The CDR3 extends over 15 amino acids. Germline CDR1 is MNHNY and CDR2 is SVGAGI (reference sequence). The CDR3 sequence is CASRSGRVRTGELFF. CDR3 bases: TGTGCCAGCAGGAGCGGGAGGGTACGAACCGGGGAGCTGTTTTTT.

This rearrangement joins TRBV10-1 to TRBJ2-2, with a tentative D call TRBD2 (6 bases). Trimming left V 4 bases short and J 9 bases short, with 18 bases between. This CDR3 spans 15 amino acids. Germline V lookup: CDR1 WNHNN, CDR2 SYGVQD (reference sequence). The CDR3 sequence: CASSVGRSNIRELFF. CDR3 DNA sequence: TGCGCCAGCAGTGTAGGGAGGTCGAACATCAGGGAGCTGTTTTTT.

Notes on this clonotype: At one boundary the junction diverges from the germline segment, which might be a read error. CDR3 region: CASGLEPSGLAGVEEQLF. CDR3 bases: TGTGCTAGTGGTTTGGAACCCTCGGGACTAGCGGGAGTCGAGGAGCAGTTATTC. The rearrangement uses TRBV12-5 and TRBJ2-1, with 14 bases aligning to TRBD2. Germline loops: CDR1 LGHNT, CDR2 FRNRAP. CDR3 length: 18 residues. The full variable domain, its missing parts supplied by reference TRBV12-5 and TRBJ2-1, is DARVTQTPRHKVTEMGQEVTMRCQPILGHNTVFWYRQTMMQGLELLAYFRNRAPLDDSGMPKDRFSAEMPDATLATLKIQPSEPRDSAVYFCASGLEPSGLAGVEEQLFGPGTRLTVL.

This clonotype was seen repeatedly, ten times or more. A much larger clone sits a single nucleotide away, making a read error possible. The genes are TRBV6-6 and TRBJ2-1; 13 bases align to TRBD2. Germline V lookup: CDR1 MNHNY, CDR2 SVGAGI (reference sequence). The CDR3 has 17 amino acids. V shed 5 bases and J 9 bases; nucleotides not matched to a gene: 13. The CDR3 DNA sequence: TGTGCCAGCAGTAACCCGAGACTAGCGGGAGGCGTAGGTGAGCAGTTCTTC. Protein sequence: CASSNPRLAGGVGEQFF.

Comment on this clonotype: One junction end does not reproduce the germline sequence, and a read error may be involved. J is TRBJ2-3 and V is TRBV4-3; TRBD2 is a possible D gene (5 bases). The germline gives CDR1 LGHNA, CDR2 YSLEER. This CDR3 region has 14 residues. CDR3 sequence reads: CARSQVSSGDTQYF. For the CDR3, the DNA is TGCGCCCGCAGCCAAGTTAGTTCCGGGGATACGCAATATTTT.

About this clonotype: The junction does not match germline at one end; this may be a read error. This chain uses TRBV6-1 with TRBJ2-1, with 7 bases that match TRBD2. Germline V gene lookup returns CDR1 MNHNS and CDR2 SASEGT. The CDR3 covers 19 residues. In nucleotides, the CDR3 is TGTGCCTGCAGTGATCCGGGAGGACCGGGGTTGCTCGCCTACAATGAGCAGCTCTTC. Protein product: CACSDPGGPGLLAYNEQLF.

Remarks on this clonotype: A much larger clone differs by one base, so this may be a read error. This chain uses TRBV5-4 with TRBJ2-2; 10 bases fit TRBD2. The CDR3 is made up of 15 amino acids. The V gene's germline CDR1 is SGHNT and CDR2 YYREEE (reference sequence). CDR3: CANSFLAGDTGELFF. In DNA, the CDR3 is TGTGCCAACAGCTTCCTAGCGGGAGACACCGGGGAGCTGTTTTTT.

As to this clonotype: The junction departs from germline at one end; a sequencing error may be responsible. The chain recombines TRBV28 with TRBJ2-1, with 9 bases identical to TRBD1. The CDR3 loop spans 16 amino acids. Germline V gene data show CDR1 as MDHEN and CDR2 as SYDVKM. CDR3 protein: CASSHIGNRGQSEQFF. The DNA of the CDR3 is TGTGCAAGCAGTCATATTGGGAACAGGGGGCAGAGTGAGCAGTTCTTC.

In regard to this clonotype: One junction end does not reproduce the germline sequence, and a read error may be involved. This sequence joins TRBV6-5 and TRBJ1-1; D is unresolved. The CDR3 is 15 amino acids. Germline V gene sequence: CDR1 MNHEY, CDR2 SVGAGI. In DNA form, the CDR3 reads TGTGCCAGCATTTACTCGGCTAGCCCGAACACTGAAGCTTTCTTT. It specifies CASIYSASPNTEAFF.

This clonotype was seen a handful of times. This rearrangement joins TRBV20-1 to TRBJ2-1; a weak D match, TRBD2 (6 bases). Germline V CDR1 and CDR2: DFQATT, SNEGSKA (reference sequence). The V gene lost 5 bases and the J gene lost 7 bases, with 18 bases spanning the gap. The CDR3 contains 14 residues. For the CDR3, the DNA is TGCAGTGCTCCTGGTCTAGCGCGCAGGAATGAGCAGTTCTTC. This encodes CSAPGLARRNEQFF.

A note on this clonotype: Sequence at one end of the junction differs from germline and may be a read error. The chain uses TRBV28 and TRBJ2-6, with a possible D match to TRBD1 (6 bases). CDR1 and CDR2 from the germline V gene are MDHEN and SYDVKM. The CDR3 has 16 amino acids. The CDR3 spells CASSSLRGSGANVLNF. CDR3 nucleotides: TGTGCCAGTAGTTCTCTCAGGGGCTCTGGGGCCAACGTCCTGAATTTC.

Details on this clonotype: No conserved phenylalanine or tryptophan is present at the end of the CDR3, so a read error is the likely explanation. The rearrangement joins TRBV6-1 to TRBJ2-7; D is undetermined. This CDR3 contains 16 residues. Germline CDR1 and CDR2: MNHNS and SASEGT. The CDR3 loop is CASSETLGAKAYKQYL. CDR3 sequence (DNA): TGTGCCAGCAGTGAAACCTTAGGCGCCAAAGCCTACAAGCAGTACCTC.

This clonotype was detected once. A much larger clonotype is one base distant, so this may be a read error. The chain recombines TRBV5-1 with TRBJ2-3; the D is unclear. The V end was cut by 6 bases, the J end by 4 bases, with 12 bases between. This CDR3 is built from 13 residues. In germline, CDR1 is SGHRS, CDR2 YFSETQ. CDR3: CASNSQWADTQYF. CDR3 bases: TGCGCCAGCAACTCCCAGTGGGCAGATACGCAGTATTTT.

Comments on this clonotype: Without the conserved terminal phenylalanine or tryptophan, this CDR3 likely stems from a read error. The chain employs TRBV6-2 or TRBV6-3 and TRBJ2-5; D possibly corresponds to TRBD2 (6 bases). Germline V CDR1 and CDR2: MNHEY, SVGEGT. Deletions cut 7 bases from V and 2 bases from J, with 11 bases between. This CDR3 comprises 13 residues. As DNA, the CDR3 is TGTGCCAGCATGCGGGGTACGCAAGAGACCCAGTACATC. Translating gives CASMRGTQETQYI.

Turning to this clonotype: Compared with germline, one end of the junction differs, possibly owing to a read error. The chain couples TRBV4-1 to TRBJ2-5, with D perhaps TRBD2 (6 bases). Germline V gives CDR1 MGHRA, CDR2 YSYEKL. The CDR3 consists of 17 residues. CDR3 nucleotides: TGTGCTAGCAACTCGGGACTCCCGGTGGATCCACAAGAGACCCAGTACTTC. It encodes CASNSGLPVDPQETQYF.

This clonotype occurred many times. V is TRBV12-5 and J is TRBJ1-5; D unresolved. There are 15 residues in the CDR3. The germline V gene has CDR1 LGHNT and CDR2 FRNRAP. V was trimmed by 6 bases and J by 3 bases, leaving 15 bases between them. The CDR3 sequence is CASGPARQSNQPQHF. CDR3 bases: TGTGCTAGTGGGCCCGCCCGGCAGTCCAATCAGCCCCAGCATTTT.

Notes on this clonotype: This likely comes from a read error, as the CDR3 has no conserved phenylalanine or tryptophan at its end. The chain combines TRBV6-5 with TRBJ2-7, with D perhaps TRBD1 or TRBD2 (6 bases each). The germline V gene has CDR1 MNHEY and CDR2 SVGAGI. The length of the CDR3 is 14 residues. The CDR3: CASRRDNALGEQYL. CDR3 coding DNA: TGTGCGAGCAGGCGGGACAACGCCCTGGGCGAGCAGTACTTA.

The rearrangement joins TRBV29-1 to TRBJ2-5; TRBD2 matches 13 bases. The V segment lost 6 bases and the J segment 6 bases; nucleotides outside the gene matches: 10. Germline assignment: CDR1 SQVTM and CDR2 ANQGSEA. The CDR3 length is 15 residues. The CDR3 DNA reads as TGCAGCGTGGATCGACTAGCGGGGGGTAAGCAGACCCAGTACTTC. Protein product: CSVDRLAGGKQTQYF.

Notes on this clonotype: Germline is not matched at one junction end, which may reflect a read error. This chain connects TRBV7-8 to TRBJ2-2; D is possibly TRBD2 (7 bases). The CDR3 is 12 amino acids. Germline V gene data show CDR1 as SGHVS and CDR2 as FQNEAQ. This CDR3 is CAINVGTGGLLF. For the CDR3, the DNA is TGTGCCATAAATGTAGGCACCGGGGGGCTGCTTTTT.

Comments on this clonotype: A read error may account for a junction end that differs from germline. In DNA form, the CDR3 reads TGTGCCAGCACATTGAGGGGCACTGAAGTTTTCTTT. It codes for CASTLRGTEVFF. The rearrangement uses TRBV11-2 and TRBJ1-1, with a possible D match to TRBD1 (5 bases). CDR1 and CDR2 (germline): SGHAT, FQNNGV. CDR3 length equals 12 residues. The whole variable domain, remainder taken from reference TRBV11-2 and TRBJ1-1, is EAGVAQSPRYKIIEKRQSVAFWCNPISGHATLYWYQQILGQGPKLLIQFQNNGVVDDSQLPKDRFSAERLKGVDSTLKIQPAKLEDSAVYLCASTLRGTEVFFGQGTRLTVV.

Points on this clonotype: A read error is possible here, since a much larger clone lies one base away. The V and J genes are TRBV13 and TRBJ2-2; D gene unclear. Germline values: CDR1 PRHDT, CDR2 FYEKMQ (reference sequence). The CDR3 is 12 amino acids. CDR3 amino acids: CASCLGPGELFF. CDR3 bases: TGTGCCAGCTGCTTAGGGCCCGGGGAGCTGTTTTTT. Drawing the rest from reference TRBV13 and TRBJ2-2, the complete variable domain is AAGVIQSPRHLIKEKRETATLKCYPIPRHDTVYWYQQGPGQDPQFLISFYEKMQSDKGSIPDRFSAQQFSDYHSELNMSSLELGDSALYFCASCLGPGELFFGEGSRLTVL.

Many counts were recorded for this clonotype. The J gene is TRBJ2-5, the V gene TRBV29-1; 9 positions agree with TRBD1. Germline assignment: CDR1 SQVTM and CDR2 ANQGSEA. The CDR3 consists of 13 residues. V was clipped by 6 bases and J by 1 base; unmatched bases: 3. CDR3 amino acids: CSVGQGFQETQYF. CDR3 in DNA: TGCAGCGTCGGACAGGGGTTCCAAGAGACCCAGTACTTC.